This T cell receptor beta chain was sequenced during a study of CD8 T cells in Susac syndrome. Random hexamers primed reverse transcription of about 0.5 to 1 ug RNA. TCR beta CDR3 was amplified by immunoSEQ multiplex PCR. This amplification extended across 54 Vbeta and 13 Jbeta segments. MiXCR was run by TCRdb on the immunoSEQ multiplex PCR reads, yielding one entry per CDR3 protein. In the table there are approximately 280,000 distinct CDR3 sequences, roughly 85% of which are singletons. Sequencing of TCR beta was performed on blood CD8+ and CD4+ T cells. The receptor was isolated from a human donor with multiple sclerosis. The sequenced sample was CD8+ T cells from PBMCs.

Here the CDR3 DNA reads TGTGCCAGCTTCCAAGGAGAGGCCTGGGCTGAAGCTTTCTTT. This sequence encodes CASFQGEAWAEAFF. The rearrangement uses TRBV27 and TRBJ1-1, with D uncertain. V was cut by 8 bases and J by 6 bases, with 19 bases left in between. The CDR3 totals 14 residues. The germline gives CDR1 MNHEY, CDR2 SMNVEV (reference sequence).